The present T cell receptor (beta chain) was sequenced within a study of blood T cell repertoires in COVID-19. Germline V gene data show CDR1 as LGHNA and CDR2 as YNFKEQ. This CDR3 has 17 amino acids. Trimming stripped 2 bases from V and 2 bases from J, with 17 bases between. Only one count was recorded for this clone. Repertoires were generated with immunoSEQ multiplex PCR, while TCRdb's copy carries only in-frame clones and drops some. Counted here are about 110,000 clones, nearly 90% occurring once; the ten biggest clones make up roughly 5%. This TCR derives from a human donor in a cohort sampled during active COVID-19. This chain links TRBV4-2 with TRBJ2-3, with a possible D match to TRBD2 (6 bases). The sample was peripheral blood. The CDR3 loop is CASSQREQGLYTDTQYF. CDR3 DNA sequence: TGTGCCAGCAGCCAAAGGGAGCAGGGACTCTACACAGATACGCAGTATTTT.